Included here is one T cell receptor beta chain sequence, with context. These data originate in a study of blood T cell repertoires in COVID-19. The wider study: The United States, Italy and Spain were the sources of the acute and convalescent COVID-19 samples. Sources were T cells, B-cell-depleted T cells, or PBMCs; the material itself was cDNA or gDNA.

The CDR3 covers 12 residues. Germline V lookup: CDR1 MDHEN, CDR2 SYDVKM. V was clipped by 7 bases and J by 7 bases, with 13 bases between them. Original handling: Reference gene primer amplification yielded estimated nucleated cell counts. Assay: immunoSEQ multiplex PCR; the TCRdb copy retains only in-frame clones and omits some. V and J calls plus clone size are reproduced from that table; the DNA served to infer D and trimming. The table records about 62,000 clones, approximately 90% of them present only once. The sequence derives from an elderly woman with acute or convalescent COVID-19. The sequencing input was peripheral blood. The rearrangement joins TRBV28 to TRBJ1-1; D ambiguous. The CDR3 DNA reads TGTGCCAGCACTCACGACATCAGTGAAGCTTTCTTT. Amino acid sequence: CASTHDISEAFF.